This T cell receptor (beta chain) was identified during a study of cytomegalovirus exposure and HLA in healthy donors. The PCR was carried out with 60 Vbeta primers and 13 Jbeta primers. Sequencing used immunoSEQ multiplex PCR; TCRdb keeps in-frame clones, though not all of them. Counted here are approximately 180,000 clones, roughly 78% occurring once; the ten biggest clones make up roughly an eighth. The trim removed 7 bases at V and 7 bases at J, leaving 5 bases unmatched. This CDR3 has 13 residues. Per germline, CDR1 SNHLY and CDR2 FYNNEI. This sequence originates from a woman in her forties or fifties in good health and CMV-seropositive. Sequenced material: PBMCs. The chain couples TRBV2 to TRBJ2-2; 8 bases are a match to TRBD2. The CDR3 spells CASKPGGSGELFF. The CDR3 DNA is TGTGCCAGCAAGCCGGGGGGGAGCGGGGAGCTGTTTTTT.